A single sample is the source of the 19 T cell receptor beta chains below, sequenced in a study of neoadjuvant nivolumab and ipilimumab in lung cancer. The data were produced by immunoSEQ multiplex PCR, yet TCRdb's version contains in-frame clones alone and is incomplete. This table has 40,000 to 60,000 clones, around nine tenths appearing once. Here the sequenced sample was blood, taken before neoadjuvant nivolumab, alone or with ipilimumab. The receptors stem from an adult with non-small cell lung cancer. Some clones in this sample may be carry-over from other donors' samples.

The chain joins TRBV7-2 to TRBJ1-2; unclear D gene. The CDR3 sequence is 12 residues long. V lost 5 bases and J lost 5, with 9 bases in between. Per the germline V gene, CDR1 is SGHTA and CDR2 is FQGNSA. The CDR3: CASSLHEYGYTF. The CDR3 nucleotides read TGTGCCAGCAGCCTTCACGAGTATGGCTACACCTTC. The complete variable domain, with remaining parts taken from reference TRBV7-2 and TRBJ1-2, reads GAGVSQSPSNKVTEKGKDVELRCDPISGHTALYWYRQSLGQGLEFLIYFQGNSAPDKSGLPSDRFSAERTGGSVSTLTIQRTQQEDSAVYLCASSLHEYGYTFGSGTRLTVV.

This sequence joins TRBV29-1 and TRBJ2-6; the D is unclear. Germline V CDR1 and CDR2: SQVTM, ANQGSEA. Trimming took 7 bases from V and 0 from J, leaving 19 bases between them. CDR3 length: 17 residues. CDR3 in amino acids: CSGKVYDTTSGANVLTF. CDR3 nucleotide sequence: TGCAGCGGTAAGGTTTATGACACCACCTCTGGGGCCAACGTCCTGACTTTC. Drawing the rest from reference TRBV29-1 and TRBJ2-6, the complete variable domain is SAVISQKPSRDICQRGTSLTIQCQVDSQVTMMFWYRQQPGQSLTLIATANQGSEATYESGFVIDKFPISRPNLTFSTLTVSNMSPEDSSIYLCSGKVYDTTSGANVLTFGAGSRLTVL.

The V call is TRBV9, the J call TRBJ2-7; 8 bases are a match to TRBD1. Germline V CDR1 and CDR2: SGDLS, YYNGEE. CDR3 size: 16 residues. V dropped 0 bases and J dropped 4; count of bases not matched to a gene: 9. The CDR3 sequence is CASSVATGGKIYEQYF. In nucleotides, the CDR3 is TGTGCCAGCAGCGTAGCTACAGGGGGAAAAATATACGAGCAGTACTTC. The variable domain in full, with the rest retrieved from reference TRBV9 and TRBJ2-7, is DSGVTQTPKHLITATGQRVTLRCSPRSGDLSVYWYQQSLDQGLQFLIQYYNGEERAKGNILERFSAQQFPDLHSELNLSSLELGDSALYFCASSVATGGKIYEQYFGPGTRLTVT.

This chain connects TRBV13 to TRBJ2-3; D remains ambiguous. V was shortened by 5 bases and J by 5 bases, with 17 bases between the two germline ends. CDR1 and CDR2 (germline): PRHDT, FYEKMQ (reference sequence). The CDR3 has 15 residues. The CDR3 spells CASSPLGQNRDTQYF. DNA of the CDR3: TGTGCCAGCAGCCCCCTCGGGCAGAACCGAGATACGCAGTATTTT.

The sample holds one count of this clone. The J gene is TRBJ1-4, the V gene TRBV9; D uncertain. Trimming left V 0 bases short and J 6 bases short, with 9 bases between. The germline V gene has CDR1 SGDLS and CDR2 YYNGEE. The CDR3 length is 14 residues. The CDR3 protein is CASSVGGNDEKLFF. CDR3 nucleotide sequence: TGTGCCAGCAGCGTAGGTGGGAACGATGAAAAACTGTTTTTT.

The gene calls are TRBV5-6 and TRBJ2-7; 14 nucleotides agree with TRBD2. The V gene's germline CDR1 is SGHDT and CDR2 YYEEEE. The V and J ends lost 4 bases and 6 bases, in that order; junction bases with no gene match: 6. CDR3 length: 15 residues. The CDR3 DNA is TGTGCCAGCAGCCCGGGACTAGCGGGAGTCGGCGAGCAGTACTTC. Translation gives CASSPGLAGVGEQYF.

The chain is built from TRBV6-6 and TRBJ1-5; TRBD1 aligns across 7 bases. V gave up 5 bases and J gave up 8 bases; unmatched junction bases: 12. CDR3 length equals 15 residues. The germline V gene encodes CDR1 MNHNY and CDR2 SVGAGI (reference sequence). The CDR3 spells CASSTARQGVKPQHF. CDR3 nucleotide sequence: TGTGCCAGCAGTACGGCCCGCCAGGGGGTGAAGCCCCAGCATTTT.

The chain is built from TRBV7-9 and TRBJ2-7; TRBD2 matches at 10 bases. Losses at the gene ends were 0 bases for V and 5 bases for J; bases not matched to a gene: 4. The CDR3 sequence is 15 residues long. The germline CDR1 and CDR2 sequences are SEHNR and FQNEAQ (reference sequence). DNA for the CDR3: TGTGCCAGCAGCTTAGCAGGGCTAGCGGGAGACGAGCAGTACTTC. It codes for CASSLAGLAGDEQYF.

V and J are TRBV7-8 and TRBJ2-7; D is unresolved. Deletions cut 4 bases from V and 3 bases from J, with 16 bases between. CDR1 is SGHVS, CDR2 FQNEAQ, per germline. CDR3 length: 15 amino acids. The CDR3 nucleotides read TGTGCCAGCAGCTCTCGTAGGCTCGTCGGCTACGAGCAGTACTTC. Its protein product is CASSSRRLVGYEQYF.

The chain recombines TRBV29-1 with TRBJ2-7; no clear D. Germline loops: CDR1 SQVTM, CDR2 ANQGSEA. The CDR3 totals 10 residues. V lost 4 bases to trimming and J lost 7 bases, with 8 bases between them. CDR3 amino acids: CSVGEGEQYF. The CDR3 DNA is TGCAGCGTTGGAGAAGGGGAGCAGTACTTC.

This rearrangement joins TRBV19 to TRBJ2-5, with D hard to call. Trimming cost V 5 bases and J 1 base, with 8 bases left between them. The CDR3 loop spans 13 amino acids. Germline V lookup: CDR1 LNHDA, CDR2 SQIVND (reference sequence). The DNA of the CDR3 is TGTGCCAGTAGTGGTGGTGGCCAAGAGACCCAGTACTTC. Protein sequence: CASSGGGQETQYF.

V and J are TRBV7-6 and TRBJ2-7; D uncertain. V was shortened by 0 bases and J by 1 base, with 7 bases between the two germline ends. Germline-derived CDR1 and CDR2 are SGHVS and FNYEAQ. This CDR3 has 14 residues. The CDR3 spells CASSLAPKSYEQYF. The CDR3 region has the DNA TGTGCCAGCAGCTTAGCCCCAAAATCCTACGAGCAGTACTTC.

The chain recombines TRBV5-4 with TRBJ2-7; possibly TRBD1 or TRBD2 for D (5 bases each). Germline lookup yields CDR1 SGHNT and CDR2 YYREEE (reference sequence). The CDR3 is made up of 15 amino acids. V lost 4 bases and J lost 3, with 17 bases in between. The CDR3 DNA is TGTGCCAGCAGCCGATTTGGTGGGGGAGACTACGAGCAGTACTTC. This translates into CASSRFGGGDYEQYF.

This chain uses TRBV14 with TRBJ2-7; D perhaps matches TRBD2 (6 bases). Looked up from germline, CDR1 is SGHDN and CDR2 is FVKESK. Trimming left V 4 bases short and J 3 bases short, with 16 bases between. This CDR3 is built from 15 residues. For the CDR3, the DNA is TGTGCCAGCAGCCCGATGGGGGACGGGGGCTACGAGCAGTACTTC. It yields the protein CASSPMGDGGYEQYF.

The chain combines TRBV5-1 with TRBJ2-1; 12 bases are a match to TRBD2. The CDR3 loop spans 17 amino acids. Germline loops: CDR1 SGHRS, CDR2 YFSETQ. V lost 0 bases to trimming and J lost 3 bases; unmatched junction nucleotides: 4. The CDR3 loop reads CASSLGGLAGHYNEQFF. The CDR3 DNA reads TGCGCCAGCAGCTTGGGAGGACTAGCGGGGCACTACAATGAGCAGTTCTTC.

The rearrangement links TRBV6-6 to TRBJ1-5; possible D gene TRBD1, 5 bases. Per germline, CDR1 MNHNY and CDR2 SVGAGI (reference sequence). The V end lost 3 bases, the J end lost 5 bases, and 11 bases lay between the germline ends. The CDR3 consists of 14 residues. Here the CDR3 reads CASSYSRDYQPQHF. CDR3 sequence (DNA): TGTGCCAGCAGTTATAGCAGGGATTATCAGCCCCAGCATTTT.

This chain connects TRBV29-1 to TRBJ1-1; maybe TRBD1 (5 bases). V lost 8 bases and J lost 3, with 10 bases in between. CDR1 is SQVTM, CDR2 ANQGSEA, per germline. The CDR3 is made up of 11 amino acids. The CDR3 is CSSGDHTEAFF. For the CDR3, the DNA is TGCAGCAGCGGGGACCACACTGAAGCTTTCTTT.

The CDR3 sequence: CASSQEGGFTEAFF. CDR3 nucleotides: TGTGCCAGCAGCCAAGAGGGAGGGTTCACTGAAGCTTTCTTT. V and J are TRBV14 and TRBJ1-1; D is uncertain. Trimming removed 0 bases from V and 4 bases from J, with 9 bases in between. Looked up from germline, CDR1 is SGHDN and CDR2 is FVKESK. CDR3 length equals 14 residues.

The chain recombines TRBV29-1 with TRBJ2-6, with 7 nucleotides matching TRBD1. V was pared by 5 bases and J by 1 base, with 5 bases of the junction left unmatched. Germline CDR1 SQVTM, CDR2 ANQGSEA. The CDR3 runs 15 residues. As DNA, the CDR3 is TGCAGCGTTAGATTACAGGGGTCTGGGGCCAACGTCCTGACTTTC. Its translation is CSVRLQGSGANVLTF.